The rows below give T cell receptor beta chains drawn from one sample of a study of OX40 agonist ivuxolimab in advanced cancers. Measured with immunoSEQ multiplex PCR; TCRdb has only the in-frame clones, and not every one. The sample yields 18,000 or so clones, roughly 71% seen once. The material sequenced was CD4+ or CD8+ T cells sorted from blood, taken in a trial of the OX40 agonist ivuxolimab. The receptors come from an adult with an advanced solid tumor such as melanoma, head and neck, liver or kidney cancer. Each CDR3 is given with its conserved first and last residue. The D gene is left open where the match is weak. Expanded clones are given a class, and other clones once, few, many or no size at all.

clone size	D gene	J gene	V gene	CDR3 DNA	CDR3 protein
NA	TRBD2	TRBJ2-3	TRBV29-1	TGCAGCACCACCGGGACTAGCGGGGAAAGGATCCCAGATACGCAGTATTTT	CSTTGTSGERIPDTQYF
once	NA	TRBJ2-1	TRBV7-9	TGTGCCAGCAGCCCTTATCCCCAAGTCCGGGGGACCCGATACAATGAGCAGTTCTTC	CASSPYPQVRGTRYNEQFF
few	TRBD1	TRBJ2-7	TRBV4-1	TGCGCCAGCAGCCAAGCAGGGGGAGCCTACGAGCAGTACTTC	CASSQAGGAYEQYF
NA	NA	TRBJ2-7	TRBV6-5	TGTGCCAGCAGTTACTCGAGGGGCATAGATTGGGAGCAGTACTTC	CASSYSRGIDWEQYF
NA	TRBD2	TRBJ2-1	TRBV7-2	TGTGCCAGCAGCTTAGGTAAACTAGCGGGAGAAGGAGCCTACAATGAGCAGTTCTTC	CASSLGKLAGEGAYNEQFF
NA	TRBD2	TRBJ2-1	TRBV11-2	TGTGCCAGCAGCTTACAATTAGCGGGAGGGAATGAGCAGTTCTTC	CASSLQLAGGNEQFF
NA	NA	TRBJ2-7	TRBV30	TGTGCCTGGAGTGTTGGTAGCGGCTACGAGCAGTACTTC	CAWSVGSGYEQYF
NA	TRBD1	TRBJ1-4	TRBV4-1	TGCGCCAGCAGCCAACAGGACAGGGGTAATGAAAAACTGTTTTTT	CASSQQDRGNEKLFF
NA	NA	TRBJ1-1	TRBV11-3	TGTGCCAGCAGCTTGGGGGGGGCCACTGAAGCTTTCTTT	CASSLGGATEAFF
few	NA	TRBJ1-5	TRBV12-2	NA	CASRLVGQGSNQPQHF
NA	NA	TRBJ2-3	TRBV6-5	TGTGCCAGCAGTTACACGGTGGAGACTACAGATACGCAGTATTTT	CASSYTVETTDTQYF
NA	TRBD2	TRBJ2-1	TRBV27	TGTGCCAGCAAGTTAGGGTCAGGACTAGCGGGAGGGGATGAGCAGTTCTTC	CASKLGSGLAGGDEQFF
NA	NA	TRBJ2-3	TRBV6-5	TGTGCCAGCAGTTACGGAGCAGGAGATACGCAGTATTTT	CASSYGAGDTQYF
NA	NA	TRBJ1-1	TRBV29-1	TGCAGCGCCACTATCTGGCCCGAAGCTTTCTTT	CSATIWPEAFF
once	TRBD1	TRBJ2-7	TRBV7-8	TGTGCCAGCAGCTTACCGGACAGGAACTCCTACGAGCAGTACTTC	CASSLPDRNSYEQYF
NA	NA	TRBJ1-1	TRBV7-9	TGTGCCAGCAGCCCCTGGGCCGGCAGGGAGGGGAACACTGAAGCTTTCTTT	CASSPWAGREGNTEAFF
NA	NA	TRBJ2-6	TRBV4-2	TGTGCCAGCGGCCCGGAAACCAACGTCCTGACTTTC	CASGPETNVLTF
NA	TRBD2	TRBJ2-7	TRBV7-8	TGTGCCAGCAGCTCAGGGACTAGCGGGAGCGGGGAAGACTACGAGCAGTACTTC	CASSSGTSGSGEDYEQYF